One and the same sample provided the 27 T cell receptor beta chains below, sequenced in a study of shared clonotypes between healthy human individuals. TCRdb keeps only in-frame clones here, not all; method: immunoSEQ multiplex PCR. The sample has about 2.4 million clones; 93% are singletons. Input material: naive CD4+ T cells from PBMCs. Subset described: CD45RA+ positively selected. Receptor source: a man younger than 35 in good health. Some clones in this sample may be carry-over from other donors' samples.

The chain is built from TRBV30 and TRBJ2-3; 8 bases match TRBD2. V was clipped by 3 bases and J by 0 bases; unmatched bases: 5. This CDR3 has 15 amino acids. Germline CDR1 is GTSNPN and CDR2 is SVGIG (reference sequence). The CDR3, as DNA: TGTGCCTGGAGGTCCTCGGGGGGGAGCACAGATACGCAGTATTTT. Its protein product is CAWRSSGGSTDTQYF.

The J gene is TRBJ2-7, the V gene TRBV6-6; the D is unclear. Trimming left V 0 bases short and J 5 bases short, with 14 bases between. There are 15 residues in the CDR3. CDR1 and CDR2 from the germline V gene are MNHNY and SVGAGI (reference sequence). CDR3 bases: TGTGCCAGCAGTTACTCGACCCCTCCTCGGAACGAGCAGTACTTC. Residues: CASSYSTPPRNEQYF.

The V gene is TRBV5-1, the J gene TRBJ2-4, with 8 bases aligning to TRBD2. The germline V gene encodes CDR1 SGHRS and CDR2 YFSETQ. The CDR3 is 17 amino acids. The V segment lost 4 bases and the J segment 9 bases; nucleotides outside the gene matches: 18. The CDR3 DNA follows: TGCGCCAGCAGCACAACCGGGACTAGTAACATAGAATCCATTCAGTACTTC. Protein product: CASSTTGTSNIESIQYF.

This clone was found once. The chain uses TRBV14 and TRBJ2-3; 9 bases align to TRBD1. CDR3 length: 16 amino acids. The germline V gene encodes CDR1 SGHDN and CDR2 FVKESK. V was pared by 3 bases and J by 2 bases, with 6 bases of the junction left unmatched. The CDR3 is CASSQATGGNTDTQYF. CDR3 DNA sequence: TGTGCCAGCAGCCAGGCGACAGGGGGAAACACAGATACGCAGTATTTT. The full variable domain, in which reference TRBV14 and TRBJ2-3 provide the parts outside the CDR3, is EAGVTQFPSHSVIEKGQTVTLRCDPISGHDNLYWYRRVMGKEIKFLLHFVKESKQDESGMPNNRFLAERTGGTYSTLKVQPAELEDSGVYFCASSQATGGNTDTQYFGPGTRLTVL.

The genes are TRBV7-2 and TRBJ1-2; D is undetermined. Trimming removed 0 bases from V and 2 bases from J, with 10 bases in between. This CDR3 region has 15 residues. From germline, CDR1 is SGHTA and CDR2 FQGNSA. CDR3 in amino acids: CASSLAGYPNYGYTF. The CDR3 coding sequence is TGTGCCAGCAGCTTAGCGGGGTACCCAAACTATGGCTACACCTTC.

The chain couples TRBV9 to TRBJ2-1, with D possibly called TRBD1 or TRBD2 (5 bases each). The CDR3 is 15 residues long. Trimming cost V 2 bases and J 0 bases, with 9 bases left between them. The V gene's germline CDR1 is SGDLS and CDR2 YYNGEE. The CDR3 DNA is TGTGCCAGCAGCGTCAGGGAGATCTCCTACAATGAGCAGTTCTTC. Translated: CASSVREISYNEQFF.

V gene TRBV29-1 combines with J gene TRBJ2-1, with D hard to call. This CDR3 spans 10 amino acids. The germline gives CDR1 SQVTM, CDR2 ANQGSEA. The V end lost 3 bases, the J end lost 12 bases, and 9 bases lay between the germline ends. CDR3 amino acids: CSVDTPGQFF. CDR3 in DNA: TGCAGCGTTGACACCCCCGGGCAGTTCTTC.

J is TRBJ2-3 and V is TRBV27; 7 nucleotides align to TRBD2. From germline, CDR1 is MNHEY and CDR2 SMNVEV (reference sequence). There are 14 residues in the CDR3. V lost 7 bases, J lost 1 base, and 5 bases stayed unmatched. CDR3 coding DNA: TGTGCCAGCACCGAGGGGAGGGGCACAGATACGCAGTATTTT. It yields the protein CASTEGRGTDTQYF.

The chain carries TRBV15 and TRBJ2-7, with TRBD1 identical over 8 bases. J was trimmed by 4 bases and V by 0 bases; bases with no gene match: 2. Germline lookup yields CDR1 LNHNV and CDR2 YYDKDF (reference sequence). The CDR3 has 14 amino acids. The CDR3 coding sequence is TGTGCCACCAGCAGAGAGGGGACAGGTTACGAGCAGTACTTC. Translation gives CATSREGTGYEQYF.

This clone has only one observation. The chain couples TRBV6-5 to TRBJ2-1; a possible D gene is TRBD2 (6 bases). With 6 bases removed from V and 9 bases from J, the gap between germline ends came to 21 bases. This CDR3 is built from 15 residues. Germline V CDR1 and CDR2: MNHEY, SVGAGI. This chain's CDR3 is CASRSLGRERGEQFF. The CDR3 DNA reads TGTGCCAGCAGGTCCCTCGGACGGGAGAGGGGTGAGCAGTTCTTC.

The rearrangement joins TRBV18 to TRBJ1-3; D gene ambiguous. Germline-derived CDR1 and CDR2 are KGHSH and LQKENI. Trimming removed 2 bases at V and 0 bases at J, with 11 bases between. The CDR3 totals 16 residues. For the CDR3, the DNA is TGTGCCAGCTCACCAGGCTTAGGACCCTCTGGAAACACCATATATTTT. Translation: CASSPGLGPSGNTIYF.

This chain uses TRBV9 with TRBJ1-2; the match to TRBD1 covers 7 bases. The CDR3 extends over 15 amino acids. The germline CDR1 and CDR2 sequences are SGDLS and YYNGEE. Germline trimming cut 4 bases from V and 4 bases from J; bases unmatched to any gene: 10. The DNA for the CDR3 is TGTGCCAGCAGCCCTATGGGGGGGACAGCCTATGGCTACACCTTC. It yields the protein CASSPMGGTAYGYTF. Combining the CDR3 with reference TRBV9 and TRBJ1-2 gives the whole variable domain DSGVTQTPKHLITATGQRVTLRCSPRSGDLSVYWYQQSLDQGLQFLIQYYNGEERAKGNILERFSAQQFPDLHSELNLSSLELGDSALYFCASSPMGGTAYGYTFGSGTRLTVV.

V and J are TRBV4-2 and TRBJ2-4, with 9 bases identical to TRBD2. The CDR3 has 19 amino acids. The V and J ends lost 0 bases and 0 bases, in that order; junction bases with no gene match: 9. Germline CDR1 and CDR2: LGHNA and YNFKEQ. The CDR3 sequence is CASSQDKLAGLLAKNIQYF. DNA for the CDR3: TGTGCCAGCAGCCAAGATAAGCTAGCGGGATTACTAGCCAAAAACATTCAGTACTTC.

V and J are TRBV5-4 and TRBJ2-1; TRBD2 might be the D (5 bases). The length of the CDR3 is 16 residues. The V and J ends lost 4 bases and 2 bases respectively, with 16 bases between them. Per germline, CDR1 SGHNT and CDR2 YYREEE (reference sequence). The CDR3 region is CASSPRRGMPYNEQFF. DNA of the CDR3: TGTGCCAGCAGCCCCAGGAGAGGGATGCCCTACAATGAGCAGTTCTTC.

V gene TRBV7-2 combines with J gene TRBJ2-7, with D hard to call. Trimming left V 5 bases short and J 0 bases short, with 14 bases between. CDR3 size: 15 residues. The V gene's germline CDR1 is SGHTA and CDR2 FQGNSA. The CDR3 region has the DNA TGTGCCAGCAGCACCCGACTCGAAAGCTCCTACGAGCAGTACTTC. Translation gives CASSTRLESSYEQYF.

This clone was recorded once. The chain is built from TRBV27 and TRBJ2-1; D may be TRBD2 (6 bases). V was clipped by 6 bases and J by 9 bases, with 9 bases between them. This CDR3 is 11 amino acids long. The germline V gene encodes CDR1 MNHEY and CDR2 SMNVEV (reference sequence). The chain's CDR3 is CASRDYVEQFF. CDR3 DNA: TGTGCCAGCAGGGACTATGTTGAGCAGTTCTTC.

The chain joins TRBV27 to TRBJ2-2, with 9 nucleotides matching TRBD2. The V segment lost 6 bases and the J segment 7 bases; nucleotides outside the gene matches: 15. This CDR3 contains 17 residues. The germline CDR1 and CDR2 sequences are MNHEY and SMNVEV (reference sequence). The chain's CDR3 is CASRGIPGTSLHGELFF. DNA for the CDR3: TGTGCCAGCAGGGGAATCCCCGGGACTAGCCTACACGGGGAGCTGTTTTTT.

As to this clone: The junction does not match germline at one end; this may be a read error. The rearrangement uses TRBV18 and TRBJ2-1; TRBD2 matches at 10 bases. Germline loops: CDR1 KGHSH, CDR2 LQKENI. The CDR3 totals 11 residues. The DNA for the CDR3 is TGCAAAGCGGGAGGGTACAATGAGCAGTTCTTC. Translation: CKAGGYNEQFF.

This clone was counted a single time. The rearrangement uses TRBV5-6 and TRBJ2-7; the D is unclear. The CDR3 is 13 amino acids. CDR1 and CDR2 from the germline V gene are SGHDT and YYEEEE. The ends were cut back, 6 bases at V and 0 bases at J, with 10 bases in the middle. This CDR3 is CASTRSSSYEQYF. CDR3 in DNA: TGTGCCAGCACCCGCAGTAGCTCCTACGAGCAGTACTTC.

This chain joins TRBV7-9 and TRBJ2-7, with D perhaps matching TRBD2 (5 bases). V shed 2 bases and J shed 1 base, with 12 bases lying between them. The CDR3 sequence is 15 residues long. The germline CDR1 and CDR2 sequences are SEHNR and FQNEAQ (reference sequence). The CDR3 reads CASSLMWETSYEQYF. Written as DNA, the CDR3 is TGTGCCAGCAGCTTAATGTGGGAGACTTCCTACGAGCAGTACTTC.

The V gene is TRBV19, the J gene TRBJ2-2, with D perhaps TRBD2 (6 bases). Germline CDR1 LNHDA, CDR2 SQIVND (reference sequence). CDR3 length equals 17 residues. V was cut by 4 bases and J by 7 bases, with 22 bases left in between. The CDR3 protein is CASSTLPGGGGFGELFF. CDR3 sequence (DNA): TGTGCCAGTAGTACCCTCCCTGGCGGAGGAGGGTTCGGGGAGCTGTTTTTT.

Regarding this clone: A junction boundary mismatches the germline segment, possibly from a read error. This chain connects TRBV5-1 to TRBJ2-7; 8 bases fit TRBD1. CDR1 SGHRS and CDR2 YFSETQ come from the germline V gene. CDR3 size: 12 residues. The CDR3 region has the DNA TGCGCCAGCAGCTCGGAGGCAGGGGGCTTGAACTTC. Translating it yields CASSSEAGGLNF.

The chain links TRBV19 to TRBJ1-2; D is perhaps TRBD1 (6 bases). The CDR3 is made up of 13 amino acids. V lost 3 bases to trimming and J lost 8 bases, with 13 bases between them. The V gene's germline CDR1 is LNHDA and CDR2 SQIVND (reference sequence). This CDR3 reads CASSMTQGWGYTF. As DNA, the CDR3 is TGTGCCAGTAGTATGACACAGGGTTGGGGCTACACCTTC.

The genes are TRBV4-2 and TRBJ2-2, with D possibly matching TRBD2 (5 bases). Germline-derived CDR1 and CDR2 are LGHNA and YNFKEQ. V lost 0 bases and J lost 3, with 8 bases in between. This CDR3 is built from 15 residues. The CDR3 region has the DNA TGTGCCAGCAGCCAAGATGCGGGCTACACCGGGGAGCTGTTTTTT. Amino acids: CASSQDAGYTGELFF.

As concerns this clone: The same CDR3 also results from other DNA sequences found in this sample. The chain recombines TRBV28 with TRBJ2-3, with D perhaps TRBD1 (6 bases). Germline CDR1 is MDHEN and CDR2 is SYDVKM. CDR3 length: 14 amino acids. Trimming left V 3 bases short and J 1 base short, with 8 bases between. CDR3 DNA: TGTGCCAGCAGTTTCTCAGGGGGCACAGATACGCAGTATTTT. Its protein is CASSFSGGTDTQYF.

This clone was recorded once. The sample has other DNA sequences that encode this CDR3 too. The chain links TRBV2 to TRBJ2-1, with 9 positions matching TRBD1. Per germline, CDR1 SNHLY and CDR2 FYNNEI. CDR3 length: 15 residues. Trimming at V came to 5 bases and at J to 2 bases, leaving 4 bases not matched to a gene. CDR3 loop: CASSRGQGPYNEQFF. The DNA of the CDR3 is TGTGCCAGCAGTCGGGGACAGGGCCCCTACAATGAGCAGTTCTTC.

This chain joins TRBV5-1 and TRBJ2-5; 7 nucleotides line up with TRBD2. Trimming at V came to 4 bases and at J to 4 bases, leaving 10 bases not matched to a gene. Germline V gene sequence: CDR1 SGHRS, CDR2 YFSETQ. The CDR3 consists of 15 residues. CDR3 nucleotides: TGCGCCAGCAGCCCGACGGGGGGACCCGGAGAGACCCAGTACTTC. Amino acids: CASSPTGGPGETQYF.